These T cell receptor beta chains were read from a single sample in a study of blood T cell repertoires in COVID-19. Clones were read by immunoSEQ multiplex PCR, and TCRdb kept only the in-frame ones, dropping some. Here the sample spans around 290,000 clones, just over 90% being singletons. The sample comprised peripheral blood. The receptors come from a woman in her 30s with COVID-19, enrolled during active disease. The conserved cysteine and the conserved F or W are not part of the CDR3 here.

TRBJ2-7 | TRBV5-8 | 13 | ASSPQGRKDHEQY
TRBJ1-4 | TRBV14 | 13 | ASSQFHGDSEKLF
TRBJ1-1 | TRBV28 | 14 | ASRLGQGAGNTEAF
TRBJ2-5 | TRBV12-5 | 12 | ASGPRGAQETQY
TRBJ2-2 | TRBV29-1 | 13 | SVATGTPNTGELF
TRBJ1-2 | TRBV30 | 11 | AWSVQGAYGNT
TRBJ2-7 | TRBV28 | 14 | ASSSPGSGGPYEQY
TRBJ2-7 | TRBV30 | 12 | AWSVVGGLHEQY
TRBJ1-5 | TRBV6-5 | 12 | ASRLRQDRQPQH
TRBJ1-3 | TRBV7-8 | 13 | ASSSLQGKGNTIY
TRBJ2-7 | TRBV5-4 | 10 | ASSGDFYEQY
TRBJ2-7 | TRBV10-1 | 11 | ASSAGQAYEQY
TRBJ1-5 | TRBV6-5 | 12 | AAGRRGLSQPQH
TRBJ2-1 | TRBV5-1 | 13 | ASSFGTYSYNEQF
TRBJ2-2 | TRBV12-5 | 12 | ASGYEGNTGELF
TRBJ2-3 | TRBV7-3 | 13 | ASSVSGTTTDTQY
TRBJ2-7 | TRBV5-1 | 16 | ASSLARSVAGDSYEQY
TRBJ2-2 | TRBV6-4 | 13 | ASSAVGEEAGELF
TRBJ2-7 | TRBV5-1 | 11 | ASSYDWSYEQY
TRBJ1-1 | TRBV28 | 8 | ASGAYEAF
TRBJ2-2 | TRBV2 | 13 | ASIGASGSPGELF
TRBJ2-3 | TRBV5-4 | 11 | ASSLGGRDTQY
TRBJ2-1 | TRBV30 | 11 | AWSLDSRNEQF
TRBJ2-5 | TRBV20-1 | 9 | GTLVQETQY
TRBJ1-6 | TRBV7-8 | 13 | ASSFRVRDNSPLH
TRBJ2-2 | TRBV7-3 | 12 | ASSPTGVTGELF
TRBJ1-1 | TRBV5-6 | 14 | ASSSPTGSLNTEAF
TRBJ2-7 | TRBV2 | 13 | ASSEVGLIEGEQY
TRBJ1-5 | TRBV24-1 | 11 | ATSDSRGARQH
TRBJ1-5 | TRBV11-2 | 14 | ASSLGHPVGDQPQH
TRBJ1-2 | TRBV6-6 | 13 | ASSRHIRDSEGYT
TRBJ2-7 | TRBV10-3 | 10 | AIGTGGYEQY
TRBJ2-3 | TRBV13 | 10 | ASSASGIAQY